The TCR beta chain described here comes from a study of cytomegalovirus exposure and HLA in healthy donors. About the research overall: A later analysis reported the same platform for the roughly 120 validation repertoires and the roughly 700 first-cohort repertoires. The study, taken as a whole, reports: Diagnosis of cytomegalovirus status made by the classifier reportedly showed high specificity and sensitivity. Three chains tied to CMV proved CMV antigen-specific in vitro. Cytomegalovirus association was assigned to more than 150 TCR beta chains.

Produced via immunoSEQ multiplex PCR; TCRdb's table is partial and in-frame only. The data contain around 120,000 clones, around 88% of them singletons. Regarding this clone: What it binds is unknown.

The source material was PBMCs. The TCR sequence derives from a man aged 18 to 29 in good health and CMV-seronegative.

The CDR3 spells CATRDRLEAFF. The CDR3 DNA reads as TGTGCCACACGGGACAGGCTTGAAGCTTTCTTT. The genes are TRBV19 and TRBJ1-1; 8 bases match TRBD1. Germline V lookup: CDR1 LNHDA, CDR2 SQIVND (reference sequence). Trimming cost V 10 bases and J 7 bases; bases outside gene matches: 5. The length of the CDR3 is 11 residues.